Listed here are 9 T cell receptor beta chains from one sample, sequenced in a study of T-cell reconstitution after alpha-beta-depleted transplantation in children. The authors prepared the TCRbeta library with unique molecular identifiers. TCRdb redid the calling of the PCR reads with MiXCR, one entry per CDR3 protein. The data contain about 91,000 distinct CDR3 sequences, roughly 8.8% of them singletons. The source was PBMCs from the stem cell graft donor, collected from the stem cell graft. The receptors were gathered from a human donor who donated a stem cell graft to a child with congenital amegakaryocytic thrombocytopenia.

This clonotype was observed many times. The J gene is TRBJ2-1, the V gene TRBV7-9, with 9 bases lining up with TRBD1. Looked up from germline, CDR1 is SEHNR and CDR2 is FQNEAQ (reference sequence). There are 16 residues in the CDR3. The V and J ends lost 4 bases and 6 bases, in that order; junction bases with no gene match: 10. CDR3 protein: CASSSRTGDSFNEQFF. The CDR3 DNA reads as TGTGCCAGCAGCTCAAGGACAGGGGATTCTTTCAATGAGCAGTTCTTC.

This clonotype was found many times. V is TRBV15 and J is TRBJ2-3; D gene ambiguous. Per germline, CDR1 LNHNV and CDR2 YYDKDF (reference sequence). The length of the CDR3 is 12 residues. V lost 0 bases, J lost 11 bases, and 9 bases lay in between. CDR3 protein: CATSREERQQYF. DNA of the CDR3: TGTGCCACCAGCAGAGAAGAGCGCCAGCAGTATTTT.

This clonotype was seen many times. The CDR3 reads CASSAAASTDTQYF. The CDR3 DNA follows: TGTGCCAGCAGTGCGGCAGCTAGCACAGATACGCAGTATTTT. The chain is built from TRBV2 and TRBJ2-3; D gene unclear. CDR1 and CDR2 from the germline V gene are SNHLY and FYNNEI. The CDR3 has 14 amino acids. Trimming cost V 4 bases and J 0 bases, with 8 bases left between them. Supplemented by reference TRBV2 and TRBJ2-3, the full variable domain reads EPEVTQTPSHQVTQMGQEVILRCVPISNHLYFYWYRQILGQKVEFLVSFYNNEISEKSEIFDDQFSVERPDGSNFTLKIRSTKLEDSAMYFCASSAAASTDTQYFGPGTRLTVL.

This clonotype has ten or more counts. Since a much larger clone is just one base distant, this may be a read error. This CDR3 reads CASSLEPDTQYF. The DNA of the CDR3 is TGTGCCAGCAGCTTAGAGCCAGATACGCAGTATTTT. J is TRBJ2-3 and V is TRBV7-9; no firm D call. V was cut by 1 base and J by 4 bases, with 3 bases left in between. This CDR3 spans 12 amino acids. CDR1 and CDR2 (germline): SEHNR, FQNEAQ (reference sequence).

Many counts were recorded for this clonotype. V gene TRBV5-5 combines with J gene TRBJ1-1; D gene uncertain. CDR1 SGHKS and CDR2 YYEKEE come from the germline V gene (reference sequence). The CDR3 length is 13 residues. Trimming took off 6 bases at V and 0 bases at J, with 9 bases between the two ends. DNA for the CDR3: TGTGCCAGCAACAAGGGAGTGAACACTGAAGCTTTCTTT. Translated: CASNKGVNTEAFF.

This clonotype was detected many times. The chain links TRBV7-2 to TRBJ2-4; D is possibly TRBD1 (5 bases). Germline CDR1 and CDR2: SGHTA and FQGNSA. This CDR3 is 13 amino acids long. V was cut by 1 base and J by 9 bases, with 10 bases left in between. This CDR3 reads CASSLDPGIIQYF. In DNA, the CDR3 is TGTGCCAGCAGCTTAGACCCAGGGATCATTCAGTACTTC.

This clonotype has ten or more counts. The chain joins TRBV20-1 to TRBJ1-2; 8 bases map to TRBD1. The length of the CDR3 is 17 residues. With V trimmed by 0 bases and J by 7 bases, 16 bases remained unmatched. Germline loops: CDR1 DFQATT, CDR2 SNEGSKA (reference sequence). CDR3 coding DNA: TGCAGTGCTAGAGAATGGCGCAGGGGGCGTACAAGAAGTGGCTACACCTTC. As protein: CSAREWRRGRTRSGYTF.

This clonotype was recorded at least ten times. V is TRBV5-1 and J is TRBJ2-3; 10 bases are shared with TRBD2. The length of the CDR3 is 19 residues. CDR1 and CDR2 (germline): SGHRS, YFSETQ. V lost 4 bases to trimming and J lost 0 bases; unmatched junction nucleotides: 14. CDR3 nucleotides: TGCGCCAGCAGCCCCTCGGGACTAGCGCGACGGACTAGCACAGATACGCAGTATTTT. Translation gives CASSPSGLARRTSTDTQYF. The variable domain in full, with the rest retrieved from reference TRBV5-1 and TRBJ2-3, is KAGVTQTPRYLIKTRGQQVTLSCSPISGHRSVSWYQQTPGQGLQFLFEYFSETQRNKGNFPGRFSGRQFSNSRSEMNVSTLELGDSALYLCASSPSGLARRTSTDTQYFGPGTRLTVL.

This clonotype was counted at least ten times. The gene calls are TRBV13 and TRBJ2-7; D may be TRBD1 (7 bases). V lost 5 bases and J lost 5, with 16 bases in between. Per germline, CDR1 PRHDT and CDR2 FYEKMQ (reference sequence). The CDR3 covers 14 residues. In DNA, the CDR3 is TGTGCCAGCAGCCTGACAGGGAGGTTTGACGAGCAGTACTTC. Translated: CASSLTGRFDEQYF. Full variable domain (remainder filled in from reference TRBV13 and TRBJ2-7): AAGVIQSPRHLIKEKRETATLKCYPIPRHDTVYWYQQGPGQDPQFLISFYEKMQSDKGSIPDRFSAQQFSDYHSELNMSSLELGDSALYFCASSLTGRFDEQYFGPGTRLTVT.